This TCR beta chain was documented in a study of siplizumab effects on memory and regulatory T cells. Study results and caveats: The apparent diversity of naive T cells exceeded that of memory cells, and naive T cells seemed to make a major contribution to the alloresponse. Versus over 25% in controls, the mappable alloreactive CD4+ clones averaged around 65% Treg-derived with siplizumab.

CDR1 and CDR2 (germline): SGHDT, YYEEEE. V lost 0 bases and J lost 3; bases outside the gene matches: 1. The CDR3 is 15 amino acids. Assaying covered roughly 100,000 TCR templates per sample. Produced via immunoSEQ multiplex PCR; TCRdb's table is partial and in-frame only. The data hold around 100,000 clones, with roughly 93% observed a single time. For this clone: What it binds is not known.

This clonotype originated in a human donor in good health. The sequencing sample was made of non-Treg CD4+ T cells sorted from blood. The chain uses TRBV5-6 and TRBJ2-1; 9 bases line up with TRBD2. In nucleotides, the CDR3 is TGTGCCAGCAGCTTGGGACTAGCGGTCTACAATGAGCAGTTCTTC. Amino acids: CASSLGLAVYNEQFF.